This T cell receptor (beta chain) appears in the sequencing data of a study of cytotoxic CD8 clonotypes in ibrutinib-treated CLL. The targeted sequencing depth was 1 in 200,000 to 1 in 1 million T cells. The assay was immunoSEQ multiplex PCR, and TCRdb's table has in-frame clones only and misses some. The data show about 330,000 clones, with over 55% seen just once and around 6.3% held by the top ten. Study-level points and caveats: Public clonotypes were seen rarely and were contracted or stable on treatment.

With respect to this clone: Antigen unknown.

The sample here was PBMCs, taken after 36 months of ibrutinib treatment. This clonotype was obtained from a human donor with chronic lymphocytic leukemia.

The CDR3 coding sequence is TGTGCCAGCACTGGACAGGGGGTCGGCACAGATACGCAGTATTTT. This encodes CASTGQGVGTDTQYF. This rearrangement joins TRBV25-1 to TRBJ2-3; 10 nucleotides line up with TRBD1. The J segment lost 1 base and the V segment lost 7 bases, leaving 5 bases of the junction unmatched. Germline V gene data show CDR1 as MGHDK and CDR2 as SYGVNS. This CDR3 has 15 residues. Full variable domain (rest looked up from reference TRBV25-1 and TRBJ2-3): EADIYQTPRYLVIGTGKKITLECSQTMGHDKMYWYQQDPGMELHLIHYSYGVNSTEKGDLSSESTVSRIRTEHFPLTLESARPSHTSQYLCASTGQGVGTDTQYFGPGTRLTVL.